This T cell receptor beta chain was identified in a study of shared clonotypes between healthy human individuals. Broader study findings: Clonotype sharing across a few donors was observed for 4.5% to 6.5% of naive CD4 clonotypes.

A note on this clone: Its matching antigen is unknown.

Germline-derived CDR1 and CDR2 are PRHDT and FYEKMQ (reference sequence). This CDR3 comprises 14 residues. V dropped 1 base and J dropped 5 bases, with 11 bases sitting between them. Here immunoSEQ multiplex PCR was the method, and the copy in TCRdb shows in-frame clones only, minus some. The data hold more than 2,000,000 clones, with over 85% observed a single time. The gene calls are TRBV13 and TRBJ1-2; possible D gene TRBD1, 6 bases. The receptor was isolated from a young man in good health. The specimen was naive CD4+ T cells sorted from blood. Sample subset: CD45RA+ positively selected. The CDR3 DNA reads as TGTGCCAGCAGCTTAGATGGGGGCGTGTATGGCTACACCTTC. It encodes CASSLDGGVYGYTF.